Below, 21 T cell receptor beta chains from the same sample are listed, as sequenced in a study of T cell repertoires in cytomegalovirus infection. Each CDR3 protein is one row after TCRdb ran MiXCR on the reads. Of roughly 150,000 distinct CDR3 sequences in the sample, around 20% are singletons; the top ten hold roughly 9.7%. Sequenced input: PBMCs. Every receptor here comes from a human donor in good health (CMV status not recorded). Some clones in this sample may be carry-over from other donors' samples.

This rearrangement joins TRBV18 to TRBJ1-4; D may be TRBD1 (5 bases). Trimming stripped 3 bases from V and 8 bases from J, with 16 bases between. This CDR3 region has 15 residues. Germline V gene lookup returns CDR1 KGHSH and CDR2 LQKENI. The DNA of the CDR3 is TGTGCCAGCTCACCGTCATCCGGTGGGACCGAAAAACTGTTTTTT. Its translation: CASSPSSGGTEKLFF.

This clonotype has a count of ten or more. The chain carries TRBV5-6 and TRBJ1-1; unclear D gene. Looked up from germline, CDR1 is SGHDT and CDR2 is YYEEEE. This CDR3 is built from 11 residues. V was trimmed by 4 bases and J by 5 bases, leaving 6 bases between them. The CDR3 nucleotides are TGTGCCAGCAGCACTGGGACTGAAGCTTTCTTT. Its protein is CASSTGTEAFF.

This clonotype has just a few counts. The rearrangement joins TRBV19 to TRBJ1-1; no clear D. Germline-derived CDR1 and CDR2 are LNHDA and SQIVND (reference sequence). The CDR3 contains 14 residues. Trimming cost V 6 bases and J 1 base, with 12 bases left between them. In DNA form, the CDR3 reads TGTGCCAGTAGCTTGCAGGAGCAGAACACTGAAGCTTTCTTT. Translating it yields CASSLQEQNTEAFF.

This clonotype was seen many times. V usage is TRBV7-2 and J usage is TRBJ1-5; weak D call: TRBD1 (6 bases). V lost 1 base, J lost 3 bases, and 13 bases lay in between. The germline CDR1 and CDR2 sequences are SGHTA and FQGNSA. The CDR3 spans 16 residues. The CDR3: CASSLVGGLDNQPQHF. DNA for the CDR3: TGTGCCAGCAGCTTAGTGGGGGGGCTAGACAATCAGCCCCAGCATTTT.

The V call is TRBV5-1, the J call TRBJ2-6; weak D call: TRBD1 (6 bases). Germline V gene data show CDR1 as SGHRS and CDR2 as YFSETQ. This CDR3 contains 16 residues. The V end lost 4 bases, the J end lost 2 bases, and 13 bases lay between the germline ends. The CDR3 region has the DNA TGCGCCAGCAGCCCCGGACACAGGGCTGGGGCCAACGTCCTGACTTTC. Its translation is CASSPGHRAGANVLTF.

The chain joins TRBV2 to TRBJ2-7, with 7 bases aligning to TRBD2. The ends lost 6 bases at V and 0 bases at J; junction bases unmatched: 8. The CDR3 sequence is 15 residues long. Per germline, CDR1 SNHLY and CDR2 FYNNEI. CDR3 amino acids: CASSPRRTSSYEQYF. DNA of the CDR3: TGTGCCAGCAGCCCAAGACGGACTAGCTCCTACGAGCAGTACTTC.

This chain uses TRBV7-3 with TRBJ1-1, with no clear D. The germline V gene has CDR1 SGHTA and CDR2 FQGTGA. The CDR3 spans 14 residues. V lost 5 bases and J lost 1, with 11 bases in between. CDR3 coding DNA: TGTGCCAGCAGCCCCCTTGGAGGGAACACTGAAGCTTTCTTT. Translating gives CASSPLGGNTEAFF.

The gene calls are TRBV28 and TRBJ2-1; 14 bases line up with TRBD2. V was clipped by 5 bases and J by 7 bases; unmatched bases: 13. This CDR3 is built from 18 residues. CDR1 is MDHEN and CDR2 is SYDVKM in the germline V gene. CDR3 nucleotides: TGTGCCAGCAGTGGGACTAGCGGGAGTCTAGCTAGTTCGAATGAGCAGTTCTTC. Translation: CASSGTSGSLASSNEQFF. The variable domain in full, completed from reference TRBV28 and TRBJ2-1, reads DVKVTQSSRYLVKRTGEKVFLECVQDMDHENMFWYRQDPGLGLRLIYFSYDVKMKEKGDIPEGYSVSREKKERFSLILESASTNQTSMYLCASSGTSGSLASSNEQFFGPGTRLTVL.

V usage is TRBV5-5 and J usage is TRBJ2-5, with 8 bases that match TRBD1. This CDR3 spans 15 amino acids. The junction had 6 bases not matched to a gene; V was cut back by 0 bases and J by 5 bases. Germline values: CDR1 SGHKS, CDR2 YYEKEE (reference sequence). The CDR3 sequence is CASSLGTGNGETQYF. The CDR3 DNA follows: TGTGCCAGCAGCTTGGGGACAGGGAATGGGGAGACCCAGTACTTC.

This chain joins TRBV6-8 and TRBJ2-1, with 8 bases lining up with TRBD1. Unmatched junction bases numbered 9, after V lost 6 bases and J lost 5 bases. The CDR3 is made up of 15 amino acids. Germline V gene data show CDR1 as MNHGY and CDR2 as SAAAGT. CDR3: CASSPLDRGDNEQFF. In nucleotides, the CDR3 is TGTGCCAGCAGCCCTCTTGACAGGGGAGACAATGAGCAGTTCTTC.

This clonotype was detected ten times or more. CDR3 in amino acids: CASSLNSLGNEQFF. The CDR3 DNA follows: TGTGCCAGCAGCTTAAACAGTTTGGGAAATGAGCAGTTCTTC. The chain joins TRBV7-8 to TRBJ2-1, with D uncertain. Germline assignment: CDR1 SGHVS and CDR2 FQNEAQ. This CDR3 is 14 amino acids long. Trimming cost V 2 bases and J 7 bases, with 12 bases left between them.

This clonotype was observed many times. This chain links TRBV28 with TRBJ2-7; D gene unclear. CDR3 length: 16 amino acids. Germline values: CDR1 MDHEN, CDR2 SYDVKM. V lost 3 bases, J lost 3 bases, and 18 bases lay in between. CDR3 sequence reads: CASSFYPGRSGYEQYF. CDR3 nucleotides: TGTGCCAGCAGTTTCTACCCTGGTAGGTCGGGCTACGAGCAGTACTTC.

The J gene is TRBJ1-1, the V gene TRBV4-1; 7 bases match TRBD1. Looked up from germline, CDR1 is MGHRA and CDR2 is YSYEKL. The CDR3 has 16 amino acids. The V gene end was trimmed by 0 bases and the J gene end by 1 base; junction bases not matched to a gene: 5. The CDR3 loop reads CASSQDGTVWNTEAFF. The CDR3 region has the DNA TGCGCCAGCAGCCAAGATGGGACAGTCTGGAACACTGAAGCTTTCTTT.

As for this clonotype: A much more abundant neighbour one base away suggests this may be a read error. This chain links TRBV7-2 with TRBJ2-7; tentatively, D is TRBD2 (5 bases). In germline, CDR1 is SGHTA, CDR2 FQGNSA. The CDR3 has 14 residues. Trimming stripped 3 bases from V and 6 bases from J, with 15 bases between. CDR3 DNA sequence: TGTGCCAGCAGCTTCGCAGCCAGAAGCGGCGAGCAGTACTTC. Its translation: CASSFAARSGEQYF.

A few counts support this clonotype. The J gene is TRBJ2-1, the V gene TRBV29-1, with unresolved D. This CDR3 contains 10 residues. The V gene lost 7 bases and the J gene lost 5 bases, with 6 bases spanning the gap. Germline values: CDR1 SQVTM, CDR2 ANQGSEA. CDR3 sequence: CSASHNEQFF. The CDR3 DNA is TGCAGCGCCTCGCACAATGAGCAGTTCTTC.

This clonotype came up many times. This chain links TRBV7-3 with TRBJ1-1, with 8 bases fitting TRBD1. Germline V gene sequence: CDR1 SGHTA, CDR2 FQGTGA. V lost 1 base to trimming and J lost 0 bases; unmatched junction nucleotides: 4. CDR3 length: 16 residues. CDR3 sequence: CASSLKGDRLNTEAFF. In nucleotides, the CDR3 is TGTGCCAGCAGCTTAAAGGGGGACAGGCTGAACACTGAAGCTTTCTTT.

This clonotype was detected a few times. CDR3 in DNA: TGTGCCAGCTCACCTACAATACAAGAGACCCAGTACTTC. Its protein is CASSPTIQETQYF. This chain connects TRBV18 to TRBJ2-5; D gene ambiguous. Between the trimmed V and J ends, which lost 3 bases and 2 bases, there was a span of 7 bases. Germline V lookup: CDR1 KGHSH, CDR2 LQKENI. The CDR3 is 13 amino acids.

The chain is built from TRBV11-2 and TRBJ2-5, with 8 bases aligning to TRBD2. The V gene's germline CDR1 is SGHAT and CDR2 FQNNGV. CDR3 length: 17 amino acids. The J segment lost 5 bases and the V segment lost 2 bases, leaving 13 bases of the junction unmatched. The CDR3 DNA reads TGTGCCAGCAGCTTAATGGGAGCCGGGACTAGGGGGGAGACCCAGTACTTC. This gives the protein CASSLMGAGTRGETQYF.

This clonotype was counted many times. The chain links TRBV7-9 to TRBJ2-3, with 9 positions matching TRBD1. This CDR3 comprises 16 residues. Trimming at V came to 6 bases and at J to 1 base, leaving 8 bases not matched to a gene. Germline CDR1 reads SEHNR; CDR2 reads FQNEAQ (reference sequence). CDR3 nucleotides: TGTGCCAGCAGTACAACAGGGGGCAGCGGCACAGATACGCAGTATTTT. Amino acid sequence: CASSTTGGSGTDTQYF. The full variable domain, in which reference TRBV7-9 and TRBJ2-3 provide the parts outside the CDR3, is DTGVSQNPRHKITKRGQNVTFRCDPISEHNRLYWYRQTLGQGPEFLTYFQNEAQLEKSRLLSDRFSAERPKGSFSTLEIQRTEQGDSAMYLCASSTTGGSGTDTQYFGPGTRLTVL.

Notes on this clonotype: With a much larger clone just one base away, this may be a read error. This chain uses TRBV7-3 with TRBJ2-3, with 7 bases lining up with TRBD2. The CDR3 totals 18 residues. The germline V gene encodes CDR1 SGHTA and CDR2 FQGTGA. Germline trimming cut 0 bases from V and 0 bases from J; bases unmatched to any gene: 9. In DNA, the CDR3 is TGTGCCAGCAGCTTAACGACGGGAGGAGGTTCTAGCACAGATACGCAGTATTTT. Translating it yields CASSLTTGGGSSTDTQYF.

The rearrangement links TRBV7-9 to TRBJ2-3; 7 nucleotides agree with TRBD2. Germline-derived CDR1 and CDR2 are SEHNR and FQNEAQ (reference sequence). The CDR3 is made up of 15 amino acids. V shed 5 bases and J 4 bases; nucleotides not matched to a gene: 9. The CDR3 DNA reads as TGTGCCAGCAGCGCGGGCGGGAGAGAATCAGATACGCAGTATTTT. This sequence encodes CASSAGGRESDTQYF.